Each of the 8 T cell receptor beta chains below was sequenced from the same sample in a study of blood T cell repertoires in COVID-19. Some clones are missing from TCRdb's copy, which holds only in-frame ones; the method was immunoSEQ multiplex PCR. The sample lists 250,000 to 300,000 clones, 88% occurring once. Input material: peripheral blood. All receptors derive from a woman between 25 and 40 years old with COVID-19, enrolled during active disease.

This clone was counted a few times. This rearrangement joins TRBV18 to TRBJ2-7; TRBD1 aligns across 10 bases. The CDR3 length is 15 residues. Germline loops: CDR1 KGHSH, CDR2 LQKENI. Losses at the gene ends were 3 bases for V and 5 bases for J; bases not matched to a gene: 7. CDR3 in amino acids: CASSPATGGKNEQYF. DNA for the CDR3: TGTGCCAGCTCACCGGCGACAGGGGGCAAGAACGAGCAGTACTTC.

This sequence joins TRBV5-1 and TRBJ2-3; 8 nucleotides line up with TRBD1. This CDR3 region has 15 residues. From germline, CDR1 is SGHRS and CDR2 YFSETQ. With V trimmed by 4 bases and J by 1 base, 5 bases remained unmatched. The CDR3 nucleotides read TGCGCCAGCAGCGATCCGGGACAGGGCACAGATACGCAGTATTTT. Encoded protein: CASSDPGQGTDTQYF.

In this sample, this clone turned up once. The chain joins TRBV30 to TRBJ1-5, with D uncertain. Germline CDR1 and CDR2: GTSNPN and SVGIG (reference sequence). The germline V and J ends were trimmed by 0 bases and 3 bases, with 6 bases remaining between them. The CDR3 has 13 amino acids. The CDR3 DNA follows: TGTGCCTGGAGTGTATGGCTCAATCAGCCCCAGCATTTT. Its translation is CAWSVWLNQPQHF.

V gene TRBV6-5 combines with J gene TRBJ1-2; D is undetermined. This CDR3 has 13 residues. The germline V and J ends were trimmed by 6 bases and 7 bases, with 15 bases remaining between them. CDR1 is MNHEY and CDR2 is SVGAGI in the germline V gene. In DNA form, the CDR3 reads TGTGCCAGCAGGAGGACGGGAGCGGGTGGCTACACCTTC. Translating gives CASRRTGAGGYTF.

The chain uses TRBV5-5 and TRBJ2-7; 11 bases are a match to TRBD1. The germline CDR1 and CDR2 sequences are SGHKS and YYEKEE (reference sequence). V gave up 0 bases and J gave up 12 bases; unmatched junction bases: 14. This CDR3 contains 16 residues. CDR3 nucleotide sequence: TGTGCCAGCAGCTTGGCCGGGGGACAGGGGGGCGAGAGAGGGTACTTC. Amino acid sequence: CASSLAGGQGGERGYF.

The CDR3, as DNA: TGTGCCAGCTCACCGACTAGCGGACGGCAAGAGACCCAGTACTTC. It yields the protein CASSPTSGRQETQYF. This chain joins TRBV18 and TRBJ2-5; 9 nucleotides align to TRBD2. The J segment lost 2 bases and the V segment lost 3 bases, leaving 4 bases of the junction unmatched. CDR1 KGHSH and CDR2 LQKENI come from the germline V gene. The CDR3 is 15 amino acids.

The chain couples TRBV27 to TRBJ2-7, with 12 nucleotides matching TRBD1. The CDR3 extends over 17 amino acids. Losses at the gene ends were 3 bases for V and 7 bases for J; bases not matched to a gene: 13. The germline V gene encodes CDR1 MNHEY and CDR2 SMNVEV (reference sequence). The CDR3 spells CASSFSHPGQGAEEQYF. Written as DNA, the CDR3 is TGTGCCAGCAGTTTTTCTCATCCGGGACAGGGGGCCGAGGAGCAGTACTTC.

The V gene is TRBV19, the J gene TRBJ2-7; 7 nucleotides align to TRBD1. The CDR3 runs 15 residues. The ends lost 1 base at V and 0 bases at J; junction bases unmatched: 3. Germline V CDR1 and CDR2: LNHDA, SQIVND (reference sequence). The CDR3 sequence: CASSIGRDSSYEQYF. CDR3 in DNA: TGTGCCAGTAGTATAGGACGGGACAGCTCCTACGAGCAGTACTTC.